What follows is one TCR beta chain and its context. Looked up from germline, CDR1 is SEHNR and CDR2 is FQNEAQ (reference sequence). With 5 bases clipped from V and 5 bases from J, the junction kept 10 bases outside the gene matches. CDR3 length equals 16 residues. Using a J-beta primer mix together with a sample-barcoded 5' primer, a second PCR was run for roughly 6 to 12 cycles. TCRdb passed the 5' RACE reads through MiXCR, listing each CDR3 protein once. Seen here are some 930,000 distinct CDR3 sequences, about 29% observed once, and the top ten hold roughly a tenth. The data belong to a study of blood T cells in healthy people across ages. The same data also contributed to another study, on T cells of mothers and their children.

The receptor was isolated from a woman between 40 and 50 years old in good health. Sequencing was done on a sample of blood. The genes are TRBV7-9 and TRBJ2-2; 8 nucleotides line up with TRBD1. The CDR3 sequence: CASSRTAGGLTGELFF. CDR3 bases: TGTGCCAGCAGCCGCACCGCAGGGGGCCTTACCGGGGAGCTGTTTTTT.